This TCR beta chain was profiled in a study of blood T cell repertoires in COVID-19. Germline-derived CDR1 and CDR2 are SGDLS and YYNGEE. This CDR3 has 13 residues. Trimming at V came to 0 bases and at J to 8 bases, leaving 4 bases not matched to a gene. Original methodology: From reference gene primer amplification, estimates of nucleated cell counts were derived. The method was immunoSEQ multiplex PCR; TCRdb's version includes in-frame clones alone and lacks a portion of them. V and J calls plus clone size are reproduced from that table; the DNA served to infer D and trimming. Among some 68,000 clones listed, approximately 80% were seen once.

The receptor's source is a man aged 65-85 years with acute or convalescent COVID-19. The material sequenced was peripheral blood. The V and J genes are TRBV9 and TRBJ1-2, with 7 positions matching TRBD1. CDR3 sequence: CASSVATGEGYTF. In nucleotides, the CDR3 is TGTGCCAGCAGCGTAGCTACAGGGGAAGGCTACACCTTC.